These 25 T cell receptor beta chains came from one sample sequenced in a study of chemoradiotherapy in HPV16-positive cancers. Libraries were prepared by immunoSEQ multiplex PCR; TCRdb keeps only in-frame clonotypes and omits some of them. There are 50,000 to 55,000 clones in the sample; about nine tenths occur only once, and about 3.5% lies in the top ten. Sequenced here: blood, sampled from a patient who underwent chemoradiotherapy. The receptors stem from a human donor with HPV-associated anogenital cancer.

This clone was detected once. This sequence joins TRBV7-2 and TRBJ2-7; the match to TRBD2 covers 7 bases. This CDR3 spans 13 amino acids. CDR1 is SGHTA and CDR2 is FQGNSA in the germline V gene. V gave up 3 bases and J gave up 5 bases; unmatched junction bases: 4. CDR3 residues: CASSLSGNNEQYF. The CDR3 bases are TGTGCCAGCAGCTTGAGCGGGAACAACGAGCAGTACTTC.

This clone was seen only once. The J gene is TRBJ2-6, the V gene TRBV10-3; D not certain. The germline CDR1 and CDR2 sequences are ENHRY and SYGVKD. The CDR3 loop spans 16 amino acids. The V gene lost 3 bases and the J gene lost 0 bases, with 9 bases spanning the gap. Here the CDR3 DNA reads TGTGCCATCAGTGATGACCAAAGCTCTGGGGCCAACGTCCTGACTTTC. Amino acid sequence: CAISDDQSSGANVLTF.

The rearrangement joins TRBV16 to TRBJ2-3; D is perhaps TRBD2 (5 bases). The CDR3 consists of 17 residues. Trimming cost V 3 bases and J 2 bases, with 18 bases left between them. Germline V gene lookup returns CDR1 KGHSY and CDR2 FQNENV. CDR3: CASSHSFGSALTDTQYF. For the CDR3, the DNA is TGTGCCAGCAGCCACAGTTTTGGGAGCGCCCTCACAGATACGCAGTATTTT.

CDR3 coding DNA: TGTGCCAGCAGTTACAGGGGAGGCTACACCTTC. Protein product: CASSYRGGYTF. The chain joins TRBV6-5 to TRBJ1-2; D possibly corresponds to TRBD1 (5 bases). V lost 2 bases and J lost 8, with 6 bases in between. This CDR3 comprises 11 residues. Germline V lookup: CDR1 MNHEY, CDR2 SVGAGI.

J is TRBJ1-1 and V is TRBV5-1, with D possibly being TRBD1 (6 bases). Germline assignment: CDR1 SGHRS and CDR2 YFSETQ. V gave up 5 bases and J gave up 5 bases, with 19 bases separating them. This CDR3 is built from 15 residues. CDR3 residues: CASSFGQLGGTEAFF. CDR3 DNA sequence: TGCGCCAGCAGTTTCGGACAGCTTGGGGGAACTGAAGCTTTCTTT.

The gene calls are TRBV7-9 and TRBJ2-3, with D perhaps matching TRBD1 (7 bases). From germline, CDR1 is SEHNR and CDR2 FQNEAQ (reference sequence). V dropped 1 base and J dropped 3 bases, with 17 bases sitting between them. This CDR3 is built from 17 residues. This CDR3 reads CASSLDAAGGRTDTQYF. The CDR3 region has the DNA TGTGCCAGCAGCTTAGACGCCGCAGGGGGGAGAACAGATACGCAGTATTTT.

Regarding this clone: The junction does not match germline at one end; this may be a read error. The chain links TRBV29-1 to TRBJ2-7; 7 nucleotides match TRBD1. The CDR3 loop spans 13 amino acids. CDR1 and CDR2 (germline): SQVTM, ANQGSEA. The CDR3 sequence: CSVEGTASDEQYF. In DNA form, the CDR3 reads TGCAGCGTCGAAGGGACAGCCTCCGACGAGCAGTACTTC.

DNA for the CDR3: TGTGCCAGCAGATTGGGGGAGACTGAAGCTTTCTTT. Protein product: CASRLGETEAFF. The chain carries TRBV6-6 and TRBJ1-1; tentative D call: TRBD1 (5 bases). CDR3 length: 12 amino acids. CDR1 MNHNY and CDR2 SVGAGI come from the germline V gene (reference sequence). Between the trimmed V and J ends, which lost 6 bases and 5 bases, there was a span of 10 bases.

On this clone: A read error may account for a junction end that differs from germline. The chain recombines TRBV7-2 with TRBJ2-7, with TRBD2 as a possible D gene (7 bases). The length of the CDR3 is 14 residues. Looked up from germline, CDR1 is SGHTA and CDR2 is FQGNSA. The CDR3 region has the DNA TGTGCCAGCACCTTAGGGGGGGGATACTACGAGCAGTACTTC. It translates to CASTLGGGYYEQYF.

V gene TRBV5-6 combines with J gene TRBJ2-3; perhaps D is TRBD1 or TRBD2 (6 bases each). CDR3 length equals 15 residues. V gave up 0 bases and J gave up 6 bases, with 14 bases separating them. CDR1 is SGHDT and CDR2 is YYEEEE in the germline V gene. CDR3 bases: TGTGCCAGCAGCTTGGGGCTAGCGAGGGGGGATACGCAGTATTTT. This translates into CASSLGLARGDTQYF.

The chain couples TRBV7-2 to TRBJ2-1, with D uncertain. Germline loops: CDR1 SGHTA, CDR2 FQGNSA. CDR3 length: 17 residues. Trimming removed 1 base from V and 7 bases from J, with 20 bases in between. The DNA of the CDR3 is TGTGCCAGCAGCTTAGGCCCCGGCTCGGCCCCGGTGAATGAGCAGTTCTTC. It specifies CASSLGPGSAPVNEQFF.

V gene TRBV11-3 combines with J gene TRBJ1-1; D is perhaps TRBD1 (5 bases). V lost 1 base, J lost 3 bases, and 12 bases lay in between. CDR1 SGHNT and CDR2 YENEEA come from the germline V gene. This CDR3 is built from 15 residues. The CDR3 nucleotides are TGTGCCAGCAGCTTAGGGTCAGGGAGAGACACTGAAGCTTTCTTT. Its protein product is CASSLGSGRDTEAFF. The variable domain in full, with the rest retrieved from reference TRBV11-3 and TRBJ1-1, is EAGVVQSPRYKIIEKKQPVAFWCNPISGHNTLYWYLQNLGQGPELLIRYENEEAVDDSQLPKDRFSAERLKGVDSTLKIQPAELGDSAVYLCASSLGSGRDTEAFFGQGTRLTVV.

The count of this clone is one. The rearrangement joins TRBV7-9 to TRBJ2-3; possibly TRBD2 for D (6 bases). Looked up from germline, CDR1 is SEHNR and CDR2 is FQNEAQ (reference sequence). This CDR3 region has 14 residues. Trimming removed 5 bases at V and 4 bases at J, with 13 bases between. The CDR3 protein is CASSAGIPPDTQYF. The CDR3, as DNA: TGTGCCAGCAGCGCGGGGATCCCCCCAGATACGCAGTATTTT.

V gene TRBV5-4 combines with J gene TRBJ2-5; 7 bases are a match to TRBD2. J was trimmed by 4 bases and V by 4 bases; bases with no gene match: 13. CDR3 size: 16 residues. Germline CDR1 SGHNT, CDR2 YYREEE (reference sequence). The CDR3 reads CASSQLAGEVGETQYF. The CDR3 region has the DNA TGTGCCAGCAGCCAGTTAGCGGGCGAGGTGGGAGAGACCCAGTACTTC.

The chain recombines TRBV7-2 with TRBJ2-7, with 7 bases lining up with TRBD1. The trim removed 5 bases at V and 3 bases at J, leaving 10 bases unmatched. In germline, CDR1 is SGHTA, CDR2 FQGNSA. CDR3 size: 15 residues. The CDR3, as DNA: TGTGCCAGCAGCGGTCGACAGGGCAACCACTACGAGCAGTACTTC. As protein: CASSGRQGNHYEQYF.

The rearrangement uses TRBV4-3 and TRBJ1-3; D gene ambiguous. Deletions cut 1 base from V and 0 bases from J, with 16 bases between. This CDR3 contains 18 residues. Germline loops: CDR1 LGHNA, CDR2 YSLEER. Here the CDR3 reads CASSQGLERRTSGNTIYF. The CDR3 DNA sequence: TGCGCCAGCAGCCAAGGATTAGAACGCCGGACCTCTGGAAACACCATATATTTT.

This sequence joins TRBV6-5 and TRBJ1-2; D not resolved. Germline CDR1 reads MNHEY; CDR2 reads SVGAGI. This CDR3 has 12 residues. V dropped 7 bases and J dropped 7 bases, with 13 bases sitting between them. The DNA of the CDR3 is TGTGCCAGCAAGGGCCCGGGCGGTGGCTACACCTTC. Translation gives CASKGPGGGYTF.

This clone was detected once. The chain couples TRBV9 to TRBJ2-5, with D tentatively TRBD2 (5 bases). The CDR3 loop spans 15 amino acids. Trimming left V 3 bases short and J 4 bases short, with 16 bases between. Germline V gene data show CDR1 as SGDLS and CDR2 as YYNGEE. The DNA for the CDR3 is TGTGCCAGCAGCGCCGTAAAGGGTAGCGCAGAGACCCAGTACTTC. Translation gives CASSAVKGSAETQYF.

The gene calls are TRBV7-9 and TRBJ1-2, with 10 nucleotides matching TRBD1. The CDR3 covers 14 residues. Germline trimming cut 6 bases from V and 2 bases from J; bases unmatched to any gene: 3. The germline V gene encodes CDR1 SEHNR and CDR2 FQNEAQ (reference sequence). This CDR3 reads CASSTGQGNYGYTF. The CDR3, as DNA: TGTGCCAGCAGTACGGGACAGGGGAACTATGGCTACACCTTC.

The rearrangement joins TRBV4-3 to TRBJ1-4; the D is unclear. From germline, CDR1 is LGHNA and CDR2 YSLEER. The CDR3 is made up of 17 amino acids. The V gene lost 0 bases and the J gene lost 4 bases, with 15 bases spanning the gap. The CDR3 protein is CASSQDNWVPNNEKLFF. CDR3 in DNA: TGCGCCAGCAGCCAAGATAACTGGGTGCCAAATAATGAAAAACTGTTTTTT.

V and J are TRBV7-2 and TRBJ2-1; TRBD2 agrees at 8 bases. After removal of 5 bases from V and 7 bases from J, the junction contained 13 bases not matched to a gene. The length of the CDR3 is 16 residues. Germline CDR1 and CDR2: SGHTA and FQGNSA. Written as DNA, the CDR3 is TGTGCCAGCAGCCCTAGGGCGGCGGGGGGTTGGAATGAGCAGTTCTTC. Amino acid sequence: CASSPRAAGGWNEQFF.

The rearrangement joins TRBV9 to TRBJ1-2, with D unresolved. V was clipped by 2 bases and J by 1 base, with 15 bases between them. Germline assignment: CDR1 SGDLS and CDR2 YYNGEE. The CDR3 spans 16 residues. This chain's CDR3 is CASSVDPGSHNYGYTF. Written as DNA, the CDR3 is TGTGCCAGCAGCGTTGACCCAGGTAGTCATAACTATGGCTACACCTTC. The full variable domain, completed using reference TRBV9 and TRBJ1-2, is DSGVTQTPKHLITATGQRVTLRCSPRSGDLSVYWYQQSLDQGLQFLIQYYNGEERAKGNILERFSAQQFPDLHSELNLSSLELGDSALYFCASSVDPGSHNYGYTFGSGTRLTVV.

This sequence joins TRBV7-9 and TRBJ1-2, with a tentative D call TRBD1 (5 bases). The V gene lost 1 base and the J gene lost 4 bases, with 13 bases spanning the gap. Germline CDR1 and CDR2: SEHNR and FQNEAQ (reference sequence). The CDR3 is made up of 15 amino acids. In nucleotides, the CDR3 is TGTGCCAGCAGCTTAGATGTCAGGGAGACCTATGGCTACACCTTC. Translating it yields CASSLDVRETYGYTF.

A few counts support this clone. J is TRBJ2-1 and V is TRBV6-6; 10 nucleotides align to TRBD2. The CDR3 is 11 residues long. Germline V gives CDR1 MNHNY, CDR2 SVGAGI (reference sequence). V shed 6 bases and J 14 bases; nucleotides not matched to a gene: 4. The CDR3 region is CASRRGLAEFF. The CDR3 DNA follows: TGTGCCAGCAGACGCGGACTAGCGGAGTTCTTC.

The chain joins TRBV19 to TRBJ1-4; D gene unclear. Germline loops: CDR1 LNHDA, CDR2 SQIVND (reference sequence). The CDR3 contains 15 residues. The germline V and J ends were trimmed by 5 bases and 1 base, with 11 bases remaining between them. The CDR3 region is CASSPRARTNEKLFF. CDR3 nucleotide sequence: TGTGCCAGTAGTCCCCGGGCTCGAACTAATGAAAAACTGTTTTTT.